Following are 10 T cell receptor beta chains from one sample sequenced in a study of beta chain features in type 1 diabetes. Findings of the study overall: Moderate but significant shortening of TCRB CDR3s was recorded in all four CD4+ subsets from Type 1 diabetes patients.

Expressed TCRB transcripts were sequenced because the isolated RNA had all been reverse transcribed beforehand. Clones were sequenced by immunoSEQ multiplex PCR, and TCRdb holds only the in-frame ones, with some missing. The sample has roughly 220,000 clones, approximately 16% seen once. The antigens for these receptors are not known. Source material: naive CD4+ T cells from blood. All receptors come from a man aged 30-40 years with type 1 diabetes.

The chain uses TRBV18 and TRBJ2-2; TRBD2 agrees at 11 bases. The CDR3 runs 16 residues. With V trimmed by 4 bases and J by 4 bases, 5 bases remained unmatched. In germline, CDR1 is KGHSH, CDR2 LQKENI. The DNA of the CDR3 is TGTGCCAGCTCACTGGGACTAGCGGAGATCACCGGGGAGCTGTTTTTT. It translates to CASSLGLAEITGELFF. Complete variable domain (other parts from reference TRBV18 and TRBJ2-2): NAGVMQNPRHLVRRRGQEARLRCSPMKGHSHVYWYRQLPEEGLKFMVYLQKENIIDESGMPKERFSAEFPKEGPSILRIQQVVRGDSAAYFCASSLGLAEITGELFFGEGSRLTVL.

The CDR3 DNA sequence: TGCGCCAGCAGCTTGGGGACTAGCGGGAGCTCCTACAATGAGCAGTTCTTC. Amino acids: CASSLGTSGSSYNEQFF. The V gene is TRBV5-1, the J gene TRBJ2-1, with 13 bases that match TRBD2. This CDR3 region has 17 residues. V lost 0 bases to trimming and J lost 0 bases; unmatched junction nucleotides: 0. Germline V gene lookup returns CDR1 SGHRS and CDR2 YFSETQ.

This chain connects TRBV4-3 to TRBJ2-1; a weak D match, TRBD1 (6 bases). The germline CDR1 and CDR2 sequences are LGHNA and YSLEER. CDR3 length: 21 amino acids. V was clipped by 0 bases and J by 0 bases, with 24 bases between them. The CDR3 is CASSQDRLGQGPFSSYNEQFF. The DNA for the CDR3 is TGCGCCAGCAGCCAAGATCGTCTGGGACAAGGCCCTTTTAGCTCCTACAATGAGCAGTTCTTC.

The chain recombines TRBV25-1 with TRBJ2-4; TRBD2 might be the D (5 bases). Germline CDR1 MGHDK, CDR2 SYGVNS. CDR3 length equals 12 residues. V was pared by 3 bases and J by 7 bases, with 7 bases between. The CDR3 loop reads CASSDRRNIQYF. Here the CDR3 DNA reads TGTGCCAGCAGTGATAGGAGGAACATTCAGTACTTC.

The rearrangement links TRBV25-1 to TRBJ2-1; unclear D gene. Per germline, CDR1 MGHDK and CDR2 SYGVNS. V was cut by 7 bases and J by 2 bases, with 9 bases left in between. This CDR3 spans 13 amino acids. The CDR3: CASTRGAYNEQFF. The CDR3 DNA is TGTGCCAGCACCCGTGGGGCCTACAATGAGCAGTTCTTC.

The V gene is TRBV30, the J gene TRBJ2-1; 13 nucleotides agree with TRBD2. With 1 base clipped from V and 0 bases from J, the junction kept 6 bases outside the gene matches. Germline V lookup: CDR1 GTSNPN, CDR2 SVGIG (reference sequence). The CDR3 runs to 18 residues. The CDR3 here is CAWSGGLAGERSYNEQFF. CDR3 sequence (DNA): TGTGCCTGGAGTGGCGGACTAGCGGGAGAACGCTCCTACAATGAGCAGTTCTTC.

V gene TRBV30 combines with J gene TRBJ2-7, with 7 bases fitting TRBD1. The CDR3 totals 15 residues. Unmatched junction bases numbered 8, after V lost 3 bases and J lost 0 bases. Germline CDR1 and CDR2: GTSNPN and SVGIG (reference sequence). Here the CDR3 DNA reads TGTGCCTGGAGGAAAAAGACAGGGAGCTCCTACGAGCAGTACTTC. This codes for CAWRKKTGSSYEQYF.

V gene TRBV9 combines with J gene TRBJ1-2, with 7 nucleotides matching TRBD1. This CDR3 contains 16 residues. Trimming at V came to 0 bases and at J to 3 bases, leaving 8 bases not matched to a gene. Germline V gene data show CDR1 as SGDLS and CDR2 as YYNGEE. CDR3 sequence (DNA): TGTGCCAGCAGCGTAGAGACAGGGCAAACTTACTATGGCTACACCTTC. Protein: CASSVETGQTYYGYTF.

This clone has only a few counts. The rearrangement links TRBV7-2 to TRBJ2-1; D ambiguous. Per the germline V gene, CDR1 is SGHTA and CDR2 is FQGNSA. This CDR3 spans 13 amino acids. Trimming removed 0 bases from V and 7 bases from J, with 7 bases in between. This chain's CDR3 is CASSLAAENEQFF. DNA for the CDR3: TGTGCCAGCAGCTTAGCGGCAGAAAATGAGCAGTTCTTC.

The rearrangement joins TRBV29-1 to TRBJ2-5; 7 nucleotides line up with TRBD1. Germline trimming cut 7 bases from V and 4 bases from J; bases unmatched to any gene: 15. Germline V gene data show CDR1 as SQVTM and CDR2 as ANQGSEA. This CDR3 spans 15 amino acids. The CDR3 DNA sequence: TGCAGCGCGGTGGAGATAAACAGGGGCATAGAGACCCAGTACTTC. Translating it yields CSAVEINRGIETQYF.